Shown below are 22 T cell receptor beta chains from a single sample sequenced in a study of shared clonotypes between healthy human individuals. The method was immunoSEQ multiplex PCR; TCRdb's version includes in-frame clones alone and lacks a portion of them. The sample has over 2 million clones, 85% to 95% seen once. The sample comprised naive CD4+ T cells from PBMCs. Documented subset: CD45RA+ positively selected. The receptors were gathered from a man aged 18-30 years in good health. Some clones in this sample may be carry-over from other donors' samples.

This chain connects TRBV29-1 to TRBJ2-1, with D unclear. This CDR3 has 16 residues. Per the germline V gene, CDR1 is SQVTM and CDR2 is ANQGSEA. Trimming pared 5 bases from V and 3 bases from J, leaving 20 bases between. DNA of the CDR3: TGCAGCGTTCCTAATCTCGATGCGGCAAACTACAATGAGCAGTTCTTC. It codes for CSVPNLDAANYNEQFF.

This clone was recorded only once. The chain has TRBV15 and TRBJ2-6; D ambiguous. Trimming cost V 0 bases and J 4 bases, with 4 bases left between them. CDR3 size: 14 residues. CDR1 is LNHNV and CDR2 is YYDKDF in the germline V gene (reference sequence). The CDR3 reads CATSRDRGANVLTF. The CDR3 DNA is TGTGCCACCAGCAGAGATAGAGGGGCCAACGTCCTGACTTTC.

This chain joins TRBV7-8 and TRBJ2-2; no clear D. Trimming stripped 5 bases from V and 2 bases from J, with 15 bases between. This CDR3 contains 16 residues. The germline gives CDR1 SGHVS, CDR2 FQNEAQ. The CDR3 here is CASSPRRWANTGELFF. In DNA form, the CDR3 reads TGTGCCAGCAGCCCGCGTAGGTGGGCTAACACCGGGGAGCTGTTTTTT. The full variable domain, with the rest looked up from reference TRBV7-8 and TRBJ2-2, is GAGVSQSPRYKVAKRGQDVALRCDPISGHVSLFWYQQALGQGPEFLTYFQNEAQLDKSGLPSDRFFAERPEGSVSTLKIQRTQQEDSAVYLCASSPRRWANTGELFFGEGSRLTVL.

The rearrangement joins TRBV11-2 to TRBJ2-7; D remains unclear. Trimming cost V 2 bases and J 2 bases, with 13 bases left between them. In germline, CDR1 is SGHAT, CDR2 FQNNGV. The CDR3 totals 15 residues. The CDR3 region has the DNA TGTGCCAGCAGCTTAAAGAAGGACGGACCCTACGAGCAGTACTTC. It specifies CASSLKKDGPYEQYF.

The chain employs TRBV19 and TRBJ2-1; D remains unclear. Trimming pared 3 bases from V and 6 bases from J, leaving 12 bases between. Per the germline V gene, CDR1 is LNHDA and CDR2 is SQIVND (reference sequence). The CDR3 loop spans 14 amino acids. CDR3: CASSIKNRFNEQFF. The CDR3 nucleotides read TGTGCCAGTAGTATCAAGAACCGATTCAATGAGCAGTTCTTC.

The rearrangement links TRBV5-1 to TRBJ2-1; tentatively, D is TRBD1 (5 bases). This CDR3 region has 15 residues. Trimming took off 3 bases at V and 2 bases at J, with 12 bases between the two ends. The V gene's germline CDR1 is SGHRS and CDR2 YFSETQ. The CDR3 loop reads CASSSQASAYNEQFF. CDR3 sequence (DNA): TGCGCCAGCAGCTCACAGGCGTCGGCCTACAATGAGCAGTTCTTC.

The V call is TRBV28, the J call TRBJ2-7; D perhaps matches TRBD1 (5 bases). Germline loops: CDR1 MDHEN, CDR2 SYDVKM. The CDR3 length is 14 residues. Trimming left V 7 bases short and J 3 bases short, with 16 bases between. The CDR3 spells CASNIRGFRYEQYF. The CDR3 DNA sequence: TGTGCCAGCAATATTAGGGGTTTTCGCTACGAGCAGTACTTC.

The CDR3 DNA follows: TGCGCCAGCAGCCCGACTCCAGCAGATACGCAGTATTTT. Translating gives CASSPTPADTQYF. J is TRBJ2-3 and V is TRBV10-1; D is ambiguous. CDR1 and CDR2 (germline): WNHNN, SYGVQD (reference sequence). This CDR3 has 13 residues. V gave up 6 bases and J gave up 4 bases, with 11 bases separating them.

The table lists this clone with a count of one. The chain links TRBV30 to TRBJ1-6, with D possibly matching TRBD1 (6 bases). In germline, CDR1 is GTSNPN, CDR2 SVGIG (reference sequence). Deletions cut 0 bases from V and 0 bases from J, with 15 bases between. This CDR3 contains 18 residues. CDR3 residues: CAWSVKGGDSSYNSPLHF. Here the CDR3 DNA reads TGTGCCTGGAGTGTAAAGGGGGGGGATAGCTCCTATAATTCACCCCTCCACTTT.

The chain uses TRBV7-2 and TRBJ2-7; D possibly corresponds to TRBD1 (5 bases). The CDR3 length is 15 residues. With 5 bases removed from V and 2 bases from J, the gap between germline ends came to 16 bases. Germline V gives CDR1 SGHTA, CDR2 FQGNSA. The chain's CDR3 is CASSPQQGLPYEQYF. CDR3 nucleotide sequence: TGTGCCAGCAGCCCCCAGCAGGGTCTACCCTACGAGCAGTACTTC.

The CDR3 DNA sequence: TGTGCCAGCAGCATTTCGACAGGGAACTCTGGAAACACCATATATTTT. Its protein is CASSISTGNSGNTIYF. The V call is TRBV7-2, the J call TRBJ1-3, with 7 positions matching TRBD1. The germline CDR1 and CDR2 sequences are SGHTA and FQGNSA. This CDR3 has 16 amino acids. The J segment lost 0 bases and the V segment lost 5 bases, leaving 7 bases of the junction unmatched.

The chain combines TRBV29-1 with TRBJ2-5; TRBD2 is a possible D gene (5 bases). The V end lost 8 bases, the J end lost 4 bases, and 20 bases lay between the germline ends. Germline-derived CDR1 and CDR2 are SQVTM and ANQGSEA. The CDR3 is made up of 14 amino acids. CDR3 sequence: CSLLRSGSGETQYF. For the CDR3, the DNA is TGCAGCCTTCTGCGTAGTGGGAGCGGAGAGACCCAGTACTTC.

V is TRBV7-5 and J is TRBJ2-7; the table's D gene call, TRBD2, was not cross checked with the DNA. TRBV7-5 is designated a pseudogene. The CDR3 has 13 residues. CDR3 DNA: TGTGTCAGAAGCTTAGGTGGTCCGGACGAGCAGTACTTC. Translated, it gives CVRSLGGPDEQYF.

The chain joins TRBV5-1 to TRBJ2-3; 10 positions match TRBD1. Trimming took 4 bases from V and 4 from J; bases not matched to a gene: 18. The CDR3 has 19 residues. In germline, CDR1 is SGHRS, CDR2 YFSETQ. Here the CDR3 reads CASSTRQGATGTSADTQYF. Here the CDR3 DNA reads TGCGCCAGCAGCACCCGACAGGGGGCAACGGGAACGAGCGCAGATACGCAGTATTTT.

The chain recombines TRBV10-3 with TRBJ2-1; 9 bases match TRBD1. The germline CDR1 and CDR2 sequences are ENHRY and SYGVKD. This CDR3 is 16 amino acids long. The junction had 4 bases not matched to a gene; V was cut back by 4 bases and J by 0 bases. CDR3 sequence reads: CAISGGTGSSYNEQFF. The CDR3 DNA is TGTGCCATCAGTGGGGGGACAGGGAGCTCCTACAATGAGCAGTTCTTC.

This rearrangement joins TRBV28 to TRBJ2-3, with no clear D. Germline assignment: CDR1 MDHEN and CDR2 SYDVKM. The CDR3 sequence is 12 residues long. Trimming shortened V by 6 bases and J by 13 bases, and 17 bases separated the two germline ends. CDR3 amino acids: CASRSPGFEEYF. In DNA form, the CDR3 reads TGTGCCAGCAGATCGCCGGGCTTCGAGGAGTATTTT.

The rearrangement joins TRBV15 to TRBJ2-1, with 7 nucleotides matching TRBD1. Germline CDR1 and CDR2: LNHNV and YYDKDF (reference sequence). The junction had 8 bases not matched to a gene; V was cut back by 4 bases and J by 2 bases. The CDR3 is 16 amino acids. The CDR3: CATSTQDRIAYNEQFF. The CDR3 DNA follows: TGTGCCACCAGCACCCAGGACAGGATAGCCTACAATGAGCAGTTCTTC.

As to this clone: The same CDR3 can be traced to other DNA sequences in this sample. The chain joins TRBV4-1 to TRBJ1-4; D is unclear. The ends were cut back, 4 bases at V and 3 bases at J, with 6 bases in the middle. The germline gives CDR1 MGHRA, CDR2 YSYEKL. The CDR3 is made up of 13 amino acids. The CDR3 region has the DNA TGCGCCAGCAGCCGTCAACCTAATGAAAAACTGTTTTTT. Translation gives CASSRQPNEKLFF.

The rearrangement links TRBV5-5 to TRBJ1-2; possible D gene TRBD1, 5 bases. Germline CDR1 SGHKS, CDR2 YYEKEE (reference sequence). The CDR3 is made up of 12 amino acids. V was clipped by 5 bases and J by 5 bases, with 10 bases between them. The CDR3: CASRGDKYGYTF. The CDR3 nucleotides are TGTGCCAGCAGGGGGGATAAGTATGGCTACACCTTC.

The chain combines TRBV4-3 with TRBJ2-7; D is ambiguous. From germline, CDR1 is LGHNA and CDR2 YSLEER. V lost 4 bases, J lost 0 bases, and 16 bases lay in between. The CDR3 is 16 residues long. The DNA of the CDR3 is TGCGCCAGCAGCCTTTATCCAGAAGTGAGCTCCTACGAGCAGTACTTC. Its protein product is CASSLYPEVSSYEQYF.

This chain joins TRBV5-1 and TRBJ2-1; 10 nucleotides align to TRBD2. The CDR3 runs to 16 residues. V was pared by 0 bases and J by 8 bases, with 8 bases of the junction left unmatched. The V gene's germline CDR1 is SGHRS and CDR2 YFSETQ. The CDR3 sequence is CASSLALGLAGDEQFF. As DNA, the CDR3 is TGCGCCAGCAGCTTGGCCTTAGGGCTAGCGGGGGATGAGCAGTTCTTC.

The CDR3 spells CASSPPRTTDTQYF. CDR3 nucleotides: TGTGCCAGCAGTCCCCCCCGGACCACAGATACGCAGTATTTT. The chain is built from TRBV28 and TRBJ2-3; D remains ambiguous. This CDR3 is built from 14 residues. Trimming left V 5 bases short and J 2 bases short, with 11 bases between. Germline CDR1 and CDR2: MDHEN and SYDVKM.